Each of the 16 T cell receptor beta chains below was sequenced from the same sample in a study of early T cells in non-severe SARS-CoV-2 infection. TCRdb fed the 5' RACE reads into MiXCR, producing one record per CDR3 protein. The sample holds tens of thousands of distinct CDR3 sequences, 8% to 10% seen once. The sequenced sample was whole blood, obtained at baseline. The receptors here all came from an adult who was a healthcare worker with PCR-confirmed SARS-CoV-2 infection or an uninfected control (not recorded which).

The table lists this clonotype with a few counts. V and J are TRBV7-2 and TRBJ2-5, with TRBD1 matching 7 bases. The length of the CDR3 is 15 residues. CDR1 and CDR2 (germline): SGHTA, FQGNSA. Trimming took 1 base from V and 7 from J; bases not matched to a gene: 9. In nucleotides, the CDR3 is TGTGCCAGCAGCTTAGAGGGACAGAGCCTTATGACCCAGTACTTC. Protein sequence: CASSLEGQSLMTQYF. Based on the CDR3 plus reference TRBV7-2 and TRBJ2-5, the full variable domain is GAGVSQSPSNKVTEKGKDVELRCDPISGHTALYWYRQSLGQGLEFLIYFQGNSAPDKSGLPSDRFSAERTGGSVSTLTIQRTQQEDSAVYLCASSLEGQSLMTQYFGPGTRLLVL.

J is TRBJ1-2 and V is TRBV6-2 or TRBV6-3; 8 bases agree with TRBD1. The ends lost 8 bases at V and 2 bases at J; junction bases unmatched: 10. This CDR3 has 15 amino acids. From germline, CDR1 is MNHEY and CDR2 SVGEGT. The CDR3 region is CASGADRGGNYGYTF. In DNA, the CDR3 is TGTGCCAGCGGAGCCGACAGGGGAGGCAACTATGGCTACACCTTC.

Only a few counts were recorded for this clonotype. The chain couples TRBV28 to TRBJ1-4; D is undetermined. The CDR3 totals 11 residues. Trimming removed 7 bases at V and 7 bases at J, with 7 bases between. The germline gives CDR1 MDHEN, CDR2 SYDVKM. The CDR3 is CASTLGEKLFF. CDR3 coding DNA: TGTGCCAGCACCCTCGGTGAAAAACTGTTTTTT.

This clonotype was counted at least ten times. The chain has TRBV28 and TRBJ2-1; D possibly corresponds to TRBD1 (6 bases). V was shortened by 5 bases and J by 6 bases, with 14 bases between the two germline ends. The V gene's germline CDR1 is MDHEN and CDR2 SYDVKM. The CDR3 has 14 residues. CDR3 loop: CASSRRDRFNEQFF. The CDR3 DNA follows: TGTGCCAGCAGTCGCCGAGACAGGTTCAATGAGCAGTTCTTC.

This clonotype was seen only a few times. The chain carries TRBV28 and TRBJ2-3; TRBD1 aligns across 9 bases. The CDR3 has 17 residues. Trimming at V came to 1 base and at J to 0 bases, leaving 5 bases not matched to a gene. Germline assignment: CDR1 MDHEN and CDR2 SYDVKM. The CDR3 DNA follows: TGTGCCAGCAGTTTATCTCCCGGGACAGGGAGCACAGATACGCAGTATTTT. It encodes CASSLSPGTGSTDTQYF.

This sequence joins TRBV20-1 and TRBJ2-3, with D perhaps assigned TRBD1 or TRBD2 (5 bases each). CDR3 length: 13 residues. V was clipped by 3 bases and J by 4 bases, with 11 bases between them. Germline lookup yields CDR1 DFQATT and CDR2 SNEGSKA (reference sequence). Here the CDR3 reads CSASGTRSDTQYF. CDR3 coding DNA: TGCAGTGCTAGTGGGACGAGGTCAGATACGCAGTATTTT.

The chain uses TRBV28 and TRBJ2-2; D is undetermined. The germline V gene has CDR1 MDHEN and CDR2 SYDVKM. This CDR3 is 13 amino acids long. Trimming left V 9 bases short and J 7 bases short, with 15 bases between. In nucleotides, the CDR3 is TGTGCCAGTGGGCATTCACCCTTCGGGGAGCTGTTTTTT. Its translation: CASGHSPFGELFF.

This clonotype was seen at least ten times. The chain links TRBV12-3 or TRBV12-4 to TRBJ2-5; TRBD2 might be the D (5 bases). The CDR3 is 14 amino acids. The ends were cut back, 5 bases at V and 5 bases at J, with 15 bases in the middle. The CDR3 DNA sequence: TGTGCCAGCAGTCCACGCCTTCGGAGGGAGACCCAGTACTTC. Amino acids: CASSPRLRRETQYF.

The chain carries TRBV25-1 and TRBJ2-2; weak D call: TRBD2 (5 bases). The CDR3 runs to 14 residues. Trimming stripped 6 bases from V and 6 bases from J, with 14 bases between. From germline, CDR1 is MGHDK and CDR2 SYGVNS. Here the CDR3 reads CASSRGLSAGELFF. Here the CDR3 DNA reads TGTGCCAGCAGCCGGGGTTTGTCTGCCGGGGAGCTGTTTTTT.

This clonotype was recorded at least ten times. V is TRBV5-4 and J is TRBJ2-1; no clear D gene. Trimming cost V 5 bases and J 3 bases, with 9 bases left between them. The CDR3 is made up of 13 amino acids. Germline loops: CDR1 SGHNT, CDR2 YYREEE (reference sequence). CDR3 in DNA: TGTGCCAGCAGAGAGGTGGGCTACAATGAGCAGTTCTTC. Translated: CASREVGYNEQFF.

In its sample, this clonotype was seen a few times. This chain connects TRBV28 to TRBJ2-1; D ambiguous. Germline V lookup: CDR1 MDHEN, CDR2 SYDVKM. Trimming took 6 bases from V and 5 from J, leaving 11 bases between them. The length of the CDR3 is 13 residues. DNA of the CDR3: TGTGCCAGCAGCCGCCGACATAACAATGAGCAGTTCTTC. Amino acids: CASSRRHNNEQFF.

The gene calls are TRBV12-5 and TRBJ2-4; D is possibly TRBD2 (7 bases). The germline gives CDR1 LGHNT, CDR2 FRNRAP. The V end lost 5 bases, the J end lost 11 bases, and 19 bases lay between the germline ends. The CDR3 covers 14 residues. CDR3 nucleotide sequence: TGTGCTAGTGGTCCTCCTCAGGGAGGGGGGTTTCAGTACTTC. Encoded protein: CASGPPQGGGFQYF.

This clonotype has a count of ten or more. This chain connects TRBV6-1 to TRBJ1-1, with D perhaps matching TRBD1 (6 bases). The length of the CDR3 is 14 residues. From germline, CDR1 is MNHNS and CDR2 SASEGT. V was clipped by 6 bases and J by 0 bases, with 11 bases between them. The chain's CDR3 is CASRAGGLNTEAFF. CDR3 coding DNA: TGTGCCAGCAGGGCGGGGGGGCTGAACACTGAAGCTTTCTTT.

This clonotype was seen repeatedly, ten times or more. The gene calls are TRBV7-9 and TRBJ2-4; maybe TRBD2 (5 bases). CDR1 and CDR2 (germline): SEHNR, FQNEAQ (reference sequence). The CDR3 totals 16 residues. Between the trimmed V and J ends, which lost 1 base and 3 bases, there was a span of 13 bases. The CDR3 here is CASSLVSSGLKNIQYF. DNA for the CDR3: TGTGCCAGCAGCTTAGTAAGTTCCGGACTCAAAAACATTCAGTACTTC.

The chain links TRBV10-3 to TRBJ2-5, with 9 bases fitting TRBD1. V lost 10 bases to trimming and J lost 4 bases; unmatched junction nucleotides: 7. CDR1 is ENHRY, CDR2 SYGVKD, per germline. This CDR3 is 13 amino acids long. The CDR3 DNA reads TGTGCCAACTCACAGGGGGCTACAGAGACCCAGTACTTC. This sequence encodes CANSQGATETQYF.

The gene calls are TRBV2 and TRBJ2-3; TRBD1 matches at 8 bases. Germline trimming cut 8 bases from V and 1 base from J; bases unmatched to any gene: 5. In germline, CDR1 is SNHLY, CDR2 FYNNEI. This CDR3 comprises 14 residues. This CDR3 is CASETGQGTDTQYF. DNA for the CDR3: TGTGCCAGCGAGACGGGACAGGGCACAGATACGCAGTATTTT.